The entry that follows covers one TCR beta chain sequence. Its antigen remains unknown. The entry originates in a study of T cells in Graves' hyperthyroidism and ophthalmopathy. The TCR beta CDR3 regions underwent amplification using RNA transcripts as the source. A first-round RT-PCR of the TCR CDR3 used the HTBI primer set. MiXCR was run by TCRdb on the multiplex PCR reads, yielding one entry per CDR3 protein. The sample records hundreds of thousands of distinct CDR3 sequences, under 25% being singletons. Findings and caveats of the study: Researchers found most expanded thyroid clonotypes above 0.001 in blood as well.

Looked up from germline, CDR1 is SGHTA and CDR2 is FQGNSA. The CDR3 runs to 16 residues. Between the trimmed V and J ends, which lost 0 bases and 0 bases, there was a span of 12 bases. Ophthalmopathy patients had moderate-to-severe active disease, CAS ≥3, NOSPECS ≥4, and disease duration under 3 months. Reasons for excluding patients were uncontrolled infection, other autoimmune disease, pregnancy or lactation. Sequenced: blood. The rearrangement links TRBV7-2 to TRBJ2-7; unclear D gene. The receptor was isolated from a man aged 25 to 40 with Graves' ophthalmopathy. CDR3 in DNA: TGTGCCAGCAGCTTAGCGCACAGTTTGAGCTCCTACGAGCAGTACTTC. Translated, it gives CASSLAHSLSSYEQYF.